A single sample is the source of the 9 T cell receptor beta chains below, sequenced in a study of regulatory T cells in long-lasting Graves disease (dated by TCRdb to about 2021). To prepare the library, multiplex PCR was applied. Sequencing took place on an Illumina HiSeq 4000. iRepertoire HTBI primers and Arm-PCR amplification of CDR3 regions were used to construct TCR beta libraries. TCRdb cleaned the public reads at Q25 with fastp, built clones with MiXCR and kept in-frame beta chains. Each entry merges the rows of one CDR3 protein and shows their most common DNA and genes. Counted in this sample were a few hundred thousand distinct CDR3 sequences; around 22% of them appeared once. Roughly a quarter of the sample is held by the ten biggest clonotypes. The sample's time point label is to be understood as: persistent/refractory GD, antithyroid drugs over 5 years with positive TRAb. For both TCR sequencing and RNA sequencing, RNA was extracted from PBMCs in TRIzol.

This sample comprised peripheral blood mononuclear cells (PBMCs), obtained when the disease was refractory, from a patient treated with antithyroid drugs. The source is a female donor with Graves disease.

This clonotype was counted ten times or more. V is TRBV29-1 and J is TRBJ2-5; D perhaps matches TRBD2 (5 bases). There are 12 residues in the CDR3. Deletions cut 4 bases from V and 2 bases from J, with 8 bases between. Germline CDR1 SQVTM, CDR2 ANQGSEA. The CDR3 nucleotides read TGCAGCGTTGGCAGCGGACAAGAGACCCAGTACTTC. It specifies CSVGSGQETQYF. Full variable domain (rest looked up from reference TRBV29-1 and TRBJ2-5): SAVISQKPSRDICQRGTSLTIQCQVDSQVTMMFWYRQQPGQSLTLIATANQGSEATYESGFVIDKFPISRPNLTFSTLTVSNMSPEDSSIYLCSVGSGQETQYFGPGTRLLVL.

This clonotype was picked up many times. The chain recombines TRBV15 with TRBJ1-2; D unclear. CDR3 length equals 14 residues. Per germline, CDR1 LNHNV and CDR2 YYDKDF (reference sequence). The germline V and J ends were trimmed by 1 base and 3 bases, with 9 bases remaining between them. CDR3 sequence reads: CATSRVGIHYGYTF. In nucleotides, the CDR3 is TGTGCCACCAGCAGAGTGGGGATACACTATGGCTACACCTTC.

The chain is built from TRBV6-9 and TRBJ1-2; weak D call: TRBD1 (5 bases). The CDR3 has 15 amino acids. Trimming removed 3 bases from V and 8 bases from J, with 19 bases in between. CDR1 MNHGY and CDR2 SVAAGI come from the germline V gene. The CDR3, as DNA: TGTGCCAGCAGTTACTCCGTGGGGGGGGTCGGGGGCTACACCTTC. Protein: CASSYSVGGVGGYTF.

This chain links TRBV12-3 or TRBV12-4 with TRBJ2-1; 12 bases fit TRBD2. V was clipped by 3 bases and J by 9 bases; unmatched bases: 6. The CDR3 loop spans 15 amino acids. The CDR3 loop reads CASSLSSGRAGEQFF. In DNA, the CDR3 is TGTGCCAGCAGTTTGTCTAGCGGGAGGGCCGGTGAGCAGTTCTTC.

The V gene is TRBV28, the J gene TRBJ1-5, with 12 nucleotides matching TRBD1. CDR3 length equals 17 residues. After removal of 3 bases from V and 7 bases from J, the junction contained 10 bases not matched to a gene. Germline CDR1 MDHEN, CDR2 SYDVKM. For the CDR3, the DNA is TGTGCCAGCAGTTTTCACCTGGGGACAGGGGGCGGGCAGCCCCAGCATTTT. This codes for CASSFHLGTGGGQPQHF.

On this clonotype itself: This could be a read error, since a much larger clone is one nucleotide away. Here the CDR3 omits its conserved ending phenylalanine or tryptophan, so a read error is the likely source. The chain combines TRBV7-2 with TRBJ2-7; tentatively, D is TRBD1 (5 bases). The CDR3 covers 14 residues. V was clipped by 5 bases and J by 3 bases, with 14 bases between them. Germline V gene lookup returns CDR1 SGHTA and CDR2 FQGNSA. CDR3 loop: CASSPGQVGYEQYL. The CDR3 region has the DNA TGTGCCAGCAGCCCCGGACAAGTCGGCTACGAGCAGTACCTC.

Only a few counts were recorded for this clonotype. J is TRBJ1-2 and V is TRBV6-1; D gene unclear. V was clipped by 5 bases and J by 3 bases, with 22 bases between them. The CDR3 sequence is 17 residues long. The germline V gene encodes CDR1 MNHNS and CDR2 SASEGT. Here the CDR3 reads CASSSNEAGGSHYGYTF. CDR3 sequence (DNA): TGTGCCAGCAGTAGCAACGAAGCGGGAGGCAGCCACTATGGCTACACCTTC.

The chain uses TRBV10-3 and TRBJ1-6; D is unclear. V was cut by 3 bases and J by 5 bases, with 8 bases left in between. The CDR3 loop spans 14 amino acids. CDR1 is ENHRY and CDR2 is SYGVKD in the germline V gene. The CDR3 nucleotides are TGTGCCATCAGTGAAGGGAGAGATAATTCACCCCTCCACTTT. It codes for CAISEGRDNSPLHF.

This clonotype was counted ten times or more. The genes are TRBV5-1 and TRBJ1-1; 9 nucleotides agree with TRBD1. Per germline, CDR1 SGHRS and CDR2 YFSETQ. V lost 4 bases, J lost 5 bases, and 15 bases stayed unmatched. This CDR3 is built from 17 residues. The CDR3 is CASSPKPSGTGNTEAFF. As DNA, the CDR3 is TGCGCCAGCAGCCCCAAACCCTCGGGGACAGGGAATACTGAAGCTTTCTTT.